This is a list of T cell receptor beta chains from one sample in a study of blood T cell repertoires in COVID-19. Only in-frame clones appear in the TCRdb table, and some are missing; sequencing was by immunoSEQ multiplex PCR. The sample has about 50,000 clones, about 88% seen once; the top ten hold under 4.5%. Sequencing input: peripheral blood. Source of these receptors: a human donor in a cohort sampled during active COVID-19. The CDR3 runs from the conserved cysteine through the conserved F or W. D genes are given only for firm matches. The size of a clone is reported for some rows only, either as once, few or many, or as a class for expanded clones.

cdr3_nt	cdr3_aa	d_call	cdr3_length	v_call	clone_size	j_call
TGTGCCAGCAGCTTCGGGCTAGCGGGAACCGGGGAGCTGTTTTTT	CASSFGLAGTGELFF	TRBD2	15	TRBV7-3	.	TRBJ2-2
TGTGCCAGCAGTCCCAGCTCCGGGACTAGCGGGAGTAGCGCCGGGGAGCTGTTTTTT	CASSPSSGTSGSSAGELFF	TRBD2	19	TRBV27	.	TRBJ2-2
TGTGCCAGCAGCCCCCCGGGGAACGCGGGGTGGAACAATGAGCAGTTCTTC	CASSPPGNAGWNNEQFF	.	17	TRBV7-9	large	TRBJ2-1
TGTGCCAGCAGCTTGTCCGACAGTCGCTATGGCTACACCTTC	CASSLSDSRYGYTF	.	14	TRBV5-6	.	TRBJ1-2
TGCGCCAGCAGCCCGACAGGGCCCTATGGCTACACCTTC	CASSPTGPYGYTF	TRBD1	13	TRBV10-1	few	TRBJ1-2
TGTGCCAGCAGCATAGGGACTAGCGGGAGGAATAGTGAGCAGTTCTTC	CASSIGTSGRNSEQFF	TRBD2	16	TRBV7-3	.	TRBJ2-1
TGTGCCAGCAGCTGGGACAGGGGTAATGGCTACACCTTC	CASSWDRGNGYTF	TRBD1	13	TRBV27	.	TRBJ1-2
TGCGCCAGCAGCGGCAGGGGATCGACAGGGGGTGATCAGCCCCAGCATTTT	CASSGRGSTGGDQPQHF	TRBD1	17	TRBV4-1	.	TRBJ1-5
TGTGCCAGCAGCTTGACAGGGGATCAGCCCCAGCATTTT	CASSLTGDQPQHF	TRBD1	13	TRBV11-3	.	TRBJ1-5
TGCGCCAGCAAGACAGGGGCGGGCACAGATACGCAGTATTTT	CASKTGAGTDTQYF	TRBD1	14	TRBV5-1	.	TRBJ2-3
TGTGCCAGCAGCCCCGGGACAGAATACAATGAGCAGTTCTTC	CASSPGTEYNEQFF	TRBD1	14	TRBV7-9	.	TRBJ2-1